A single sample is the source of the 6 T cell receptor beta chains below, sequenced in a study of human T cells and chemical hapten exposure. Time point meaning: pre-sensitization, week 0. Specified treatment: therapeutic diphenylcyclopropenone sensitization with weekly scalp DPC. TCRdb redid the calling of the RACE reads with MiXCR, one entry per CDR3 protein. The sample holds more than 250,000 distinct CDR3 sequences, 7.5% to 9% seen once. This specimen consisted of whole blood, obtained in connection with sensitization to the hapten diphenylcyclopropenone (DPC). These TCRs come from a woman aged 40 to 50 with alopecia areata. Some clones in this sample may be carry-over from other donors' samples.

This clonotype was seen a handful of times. This chain's CDR3 is CASSEWQGPKEQYF. The CDR3 region has the DNA TGTGCCAGCAGTGAATGGCAGGGACCTAAGGAGCAGTACTTC. This chain uses TRBV25-1 with TRBJ2-7; D could derive from TRBD1 or TRBD2 (5 bases each). Per germline, CDR1 MGHDK and CDR2 SYGVNS. Trimming removed 1 base from V and 7 bases from J, with 14 bases in between. This CDR3 has 14 amino acids.

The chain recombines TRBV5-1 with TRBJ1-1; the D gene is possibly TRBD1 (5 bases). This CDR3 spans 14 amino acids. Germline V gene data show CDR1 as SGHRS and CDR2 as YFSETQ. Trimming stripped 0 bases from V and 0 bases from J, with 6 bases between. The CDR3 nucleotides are TGCGCCAGCAGCTTGGCCAGGGTGAACACTGAAGCTTTCTTT. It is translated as CASSLARVNTEAFF.

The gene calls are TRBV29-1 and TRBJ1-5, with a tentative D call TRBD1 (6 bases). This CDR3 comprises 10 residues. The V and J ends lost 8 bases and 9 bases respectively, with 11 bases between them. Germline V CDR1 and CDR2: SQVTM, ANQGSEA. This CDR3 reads CSIRQAPQHF. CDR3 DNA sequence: TGCAGCATACGACAGGCGCCCCAGCATTTT.

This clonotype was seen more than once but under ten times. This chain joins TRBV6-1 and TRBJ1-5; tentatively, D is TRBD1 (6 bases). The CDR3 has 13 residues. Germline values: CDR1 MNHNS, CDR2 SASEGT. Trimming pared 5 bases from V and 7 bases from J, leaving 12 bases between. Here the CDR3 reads CASSYDRSQPQHF. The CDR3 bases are TGTGCCAGCAGTTACGACAGGAGCCAGCCCCAGCATTTT.

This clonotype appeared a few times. This chain's CDR3 is CASSRNGKPEAFF. The CDR3 nucleotides are TGTGCCAGCAGCCGGAATGGTAAACCTGAAGCTTTCTTT. This chain joins TRBV6-5 and TRBJ1-1; D unresolved. The germline gives CDR1 MNHEY, CDR2 SVGAGI. The CDR3 runs 13 residues. V was cut by 6 bases and J by 6 bases, with 14 bases left in between.

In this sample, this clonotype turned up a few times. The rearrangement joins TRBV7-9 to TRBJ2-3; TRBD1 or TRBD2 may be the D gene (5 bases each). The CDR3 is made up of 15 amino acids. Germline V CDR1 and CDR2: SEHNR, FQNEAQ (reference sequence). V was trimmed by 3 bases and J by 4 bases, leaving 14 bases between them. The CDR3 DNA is TGTGCCAGCAGCTTGGGGGTGGTCTACCCAGATACGCAGTATTTT. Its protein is CASSLGVVYPDTQYF.